This T cell receptor beta chain originates from a study of T cell changes during pregnancy in multiple sclerosis. Libraries were prepared by immunoSEQ multiplex PCR; TCRdb keeps only in-frame clonotypes and omits some of them. The table has about 28,000 clones, about 93% seen once. V lost 2 bases to trimming and J lost 1 base, with 13 bases between them. The CDR3 runs 16 residues. CDR1 is SGHVS and CDR2 is FNYEAQ in the germline V gene. This material consisted of CD8+ T cells from peripheral blood mononuclear cells, taken before pregnancy. The source of this sequence is a female donor with multiple sclerosis, enrolled in a pregnancy study. J is TRBJ2-3 and V is TRBV7-6; perhaps TRBD2 as D (6 bases). The chain's CDR3 is CASSLYREMGTDTQYF. The CDR3 nucleotides read TGTGCCAGCAGCTTATATCGGGAGATGGGCACAGATACGCAGTATTTT.